The clone carrying this TCR beta chain was seen a few times. Antigen specificity is unknown. A multiplex PCR was run with 60 Vbeta primers and 13 Jbeta primers. Here immunoSEQ multiplex PCR was the method, and the copy in TCRdb shows in-frame clones only, minus some. This table has 150,000 to 200,000 clones, around 79% appearing once. Deletions cut 6 bases from V and 5 bases from J, with 11 bases between. In germline, CDR1 is MNHEY, CDR2 SVGAGI. The CDR3 runs to 13 residues. This sample stems from a study of cytomegalovirus exposure and HLA in healthy donors. Regarding the study as a whole: Earlier findings revealed that most TCR beta V segments proved productive either about 87% or about 30% of the time. Later, TCR association rates were found to vary by HLA locus, highest for DRB1 and lowest for HLA-C.

The genes are TRBV6-5 and TRBJ1-5; D might be TRBD1 (6 bases). The sequence derives from a male donor in good health and CMV-seropositive. The sample was PBMCs. The CDR3 nucleotides read TGTGCCAGCAGCCGGGACACTGATCAGCCCCAGCATTTT. This translates into CASSRDTDQPQHF.